This T cell receptor beta chain stems from a study of cytomegalovirus exposure and HLA in healthy donors. Overall study results and limits: Reports described diagnosis of cytomegalovirus status by the classifier as highly specific and sensitive. Usually a TCR sequence was rare, but some public TCRs were found in many donors. Cytomegalovirus-associated status was assigned to 150 or so TCR beta chains.

The donors were members of the validation cohort comprising approximately 110 subjects, separate from the roughly 650-subject first cohort. Clones were read by immunoSEQ multiplex PCR, and TCRdb kept only the in-frame ones, dropping some. In the table there are approximately 100,000 clones, roughly 90% of which are singletons. As regards this clone: What it binds is unknown.

Germline CDR1 reads SGHDT; CDR2 reads YYEEEE. V dropped 2 bases and J dropped 1 base, with 6 bases sitting between them. The CDR3 covers 13 residues. The V gene is TRBV5-6, the J gene TRBJ1-1, with D unresolved. Material for sequencing was PBMCs. The clonotype was recovered from a woman younger than 30 in good health and CMV-seronegative. The CDR3, as DNA: TGTGCCAGCAGCTTCGGAGCGAACACTGAAGCTTTCTTT. Translation gives CASSFGANTEAFF.